This T cell receptor (beta chain) was found in a study of blood T cell repertoires in COVID-19. TCRdb keeps only in-frame clones here, not all; method: immunoSEQ multiplex PCR. The sample comprises 150,000 to 200,000 clones, around nine tenths of which are singletons, and roughly 19% rests with the top ten. The CDR3 covers 16 residues. V lost 1 base to trimming and J lost 5 bases; unmatched junction nucleotides: 9. Germline V gene lookup returns CDR1 KGHSH and CDR2 LQKENI. The specimen was peripheral blood. The V and J genes are TRBV18 and TRBJ2-3, with 7 bases that match TRBD1. The source is a man between 60 and 75 years old with active or convalescent COVID-19. In nucleotides, the CDR3 is TGTGCCAGCTCACCACAGCGACAGGGTGCGGGAGATACGCAGTATTTT. It is translated as CASSPQRQGAGDTQYF.